These 21 T cell receptor beta chains share one sample of origin, sequenced in a study of T cell responses to AZD1222 COVID-19 vaccine. Clones were sequenced by immunoSEQ multiplex PCR, and TCRdb holds only the in-frame ones, with some missing. The sample has about 120,000 clones, 70% to 90% seen once. The material sequenced was peripheral blood, taken on day 0 of MenACWY control vaccination. The receptors were sampled from an adult in good health.

The V gene is TRBV2, the J gene TRBJ1-6; D is unresolved. Germline CDR1 is SNHLY and CDR2 is FYNNEI. Between the trimmed V and J ends, which lost 5 bases and 6 bases, there was a span of 11 bases. This CDR3 has 14 residues. The CDR3 nucleotides are TGTGCCAGCAGTCCAGGACCTGCTAATTCACCCCTCCACTTT. This translates into CASSPGPANSPLHF. Complete variable domain (other parts from reference TRBV2 and TRBJ1-6): EPEVTQTPSHQVTQMGQEVILRCVPISNHLYFYWYRQILGQKVEFLVSFYNNEISEKSEIFDDQFSVERPDGSNFTLKIRSTKLEDSAMYFCASSPGPANSPLHFGNGTRLTVT.

The chain joins TRBV11-2 to TRBJ1-1; 7 nucleotides match TRBD1. The CDR3 loop spans 13 amino acids. V trimming: 3 bases; J trimming: 9 bases; junction bases outside the gene matches: 7. CDR1 and CDR2 from the germline V gene are SGHAT and FQNNGV. CDR3 loop: CASSFNTGEKAFF. The CDR3 DNA is TGTGCCAGCAGCTTCAACACAGGGGAGAAAGCTTTCTTT.

The chain is built from TRBV7-9 and TRBJ2-7, with D unresolved. From germline, CDR1 is SEHNR and CDR2 FQNEAQ (reference sequence). This CDR3 spans 11 amino acids. The V gene lost 2 bases and the J gene lost 5 bases, with 4 bases spanning the gap. In DNA, the CDR3 is TGTGCCAGCAGCTTACTCCACGAGCAGTACTTC. Protein sequence: CASSLLHEQYF.

The chain carries TRBV5-4 and TRBJ2-3; 8 bases match TRBD1. After removal of 2 bases from V and 6 bases from J, the junction contained 11 bases not matched to a gene. The CDR3 extends over 16 amino acids. Germline loops: CDR1 SGHNT, CDR2 YYREEE (reference sequence). The CDR3 spells CASSFVGRQGLDTQYF. Here the CDR3 DNA reads TGTGCCAGCAGCTTTGTAGGGAGACAGGGGTTGGATACGCAGTATTTT.

This chain uses TRBV5-5 with TRBJ2-7; perhaps TRBD1 as D (6 bases). Trimming left V 4 bases short and J 4 bases short, with 24 bases between. CDR1 and CDR2 from the germline V gene are SGHKS and YYEKEE (reference sequence). This CDR3 has 17 amino acids. The CDR3 region is CASSPDGPATGLYEQYF. The CDR3 DNA sequence: TGTGCCAGCAGCCCGGACGGGCCGGCGACAGGTCTATACGAGCAGTACTTC.

The V call is TRBV10-3, the J call TRBJ1-5; D is ambiguous. The CDR3 runs to 15 residues. The V gene's germline CDR1 is ENHRY and CDR2 SYGVKD. V lost 11 bases and J lost 0, with 17 bases in between. In DNA, the CDR3 is TGTGCCCCGACTCAACAGAGCCATAGCAATCAGCCCCAGCATTTT. Its protein is CAPTQQSHSNQPQHF.

The chain has TRBV28 and TRBJ1-6, with unresolved D. CDR1 is MDHEN, CDR2 SYDVKM, per germline. With 7 bases removed from V and 7 bases from J, the gap between germline ends came to 11 bases. The CDR3 length is 13 residues. CDR3 bases: TGTGCCAGCATAAAGCACCTCAATTCACCCCTCCACTTT. Its protein product is CASIKHLNSPLHF. The variable domain in full, completed from reference TRBV28 and TRBJ1-6, reads DVKVTQSSRYLVKRTGEKVFLECVQDMDHENMFWYRQDPGLGLRLIYFSYDVKMKEKGDIPEGYSVSREKKERFSLILESASTNQTSMYLCASIKHLNSPLHFGNGTRLTVT.

This clone has just one count. This chain joins TRBV6-5 and TRBJ1-4; 10 nucleotides match TRBD1. The CDR3 has 15 amino acids. Losses at the gene ends were 5 bases for V and 7 bases for J; bases not matched to a gene: 7. The V gene's germline CDR1 is MNHEY and CDR2 SVGAGI. The CDR3 spells CASSPTGGFGEKLFF. As DNA, the CDR3 is TGTGCCAGCAGTCCGACAGGGGGCTTTGGTGAAAAACTGTTTTTT.

The chain is built from TRBV6-1 and TRBJ2-7; 11 bases line up with TRBD1. This CDR3 spans 14 amino acids. Germline CDR1 reads MNHNS; CDR2 reads SASEGT. V shed 6 bases, J shed 5 bases, and the junction held 6 bases outside the gene matches. The CDR3 bases are TGTGCCAGCAGATCCGGACAGGGGGCCCACGAGCAGTACTTC. Residues: CASRSGQGAHEQYF.

The CDR3 DNA sequence: TGTGCCAGACGACAGGATCTGCGCATGGCCCAGCATTTT. Amino acids: CARRQDLRMAQHF. The chain uses TRBV6-5 and TRBJ1-5, with D possibly TRBD1 on 6 matching bases. Per germline, CDR1 MNHEY and CDR2 SVGAGI. This CDR3 is built from 13 residues. Trimming left V 9 bases short and J 11 bases short, with 20 bases between.

The chain recombines TRBV28 with TRBJ1-1, with TRBD1 as a possible D gene (6 bases). The V gene lost 5 bases and the J gene lost 6 bases, with 16 bases spanning the gap. Germline V gives CDR1 MDHEN, CDR2 SYDVKM. This CDR3 spans 14 amino acids. This CDR3 reads CASSPRPRQAEAFF. CDR3 bases: TGTGCCAGCAGTCCTCGCCCAAGACAGGCTGAAGCTTTCTTT. The full variable domain, completed using reference TRBV28 and TRBJ1-1, is DVKVTQSSRYLVKRTGEKVFLECVQDMDHENMFWYRQDPGLGLRLIYFSYDVKMKEKGDIPEGYSVSREKKERFSLILESASTNQTSMYLCASSPRPRQAEAFFGQGTRLTVV.

V is TRBV6-5 and J is TRBJ2-2, with 9 bases fitting TRBD1. The V segment lost 10 bases and the J segment 3 bases; nucleotides outside the gene matches: 6. Germline V lookup: CDR1 MNHEY, CDR2 SVGAGI. This CDR3 contains 14 residues. The CDR3 DNA reads TGTGCCACCGGGGACAGGGTGGACACCGGGGAGCTGTTTTTT. The encoded protein is CATGDRVDTGELFF.

This rearrangement joins TRBV6-4 to TRBJ1-6; the D is unclear. The CDR3 extends over 20 amino acids. Germline V CDR1 and CDR2: MRHNA, SNTAGT. The ends were cut back, 4 bases at V and 0 bases at J, with 22 bases in the middle. CDR3 sequence reads: CASSGGRLRTLSSYNSPLHF. CDR3 nucleotides: TGTGCCAGCAGTGGAGGGAGATTAAGGACCTTGAGCTCCTATAATTCACCCCTCCACTTT.

V usage is TRBV6-5 and J usage is TRBJ1-2; D is ambiguous. V lost 4 bases and J lost 0, with 9 bases in between. The CDR3 length is 14 residues. Germline V gene data show CDR1 as MNHEY and CDR2 as SVGAGI. The CDR3 sequence is CASSFERANYGYTF. Written as DNA, the CDR3 is TGTGCCAGCAGTTTTGAAAGAGCTAACTATGGCTACACCTTC.

This chain joins TRBV12-3 or TRBV12-4 and TRBJ2-3; possibly TRBD1 for D (5 bases). The CDR3 sequence is 13 residues long. Trimming removed 4 bases from V and 2 bases from J, with 7 bases in between. In DNA, the CDR3 is TGTGCCAGCAGTTCGACAGACACAGATACGCAGTATTTT. Protein sequence: CASSSTDTDTQYF.

This chain connects TRBV2 to TRBJ1-5; D is uncertain. V was cut by 7 bases and J by 0 bases, with 7 bases left in between. The germline CDR1 and CDR2 sequences are SNHLY and FYNNEI. The CDR3 extends over 13 amino acids. Written as DNA, the CDR3 is TGTGCCAGCAAGCAGTATAGCAATCAGCCCCAGCATTTT. Encoded protein: CASKQYSNQPQHF.

The genes are TRBV6-5 and TRBJ1-2; D remains ambiguous. This CDR3 region has 13 residues. V was clipped by 6 bases and J by 8 bases, with 16 bases between them. CDR1 is MNHEY and CDR2 is SVGAGI in the germline V gene. This chain's CDR3 is CASSQTWGEGYTF. CDR3 nucleotides: TGTGCCAGCAGCCAGACGTGGGGTGAGGGCTACACCTTC.

The chain joins TRBV2 to TRBJ2-1, with 7 positions matching TRBD1. The germline gives CDR1 SNHLY, CDR2 FYNNEI. CDR3 length: 15 amino acids. V lost 4 bases and J lost 4; bases outside the gene matches: 7. CDR3 amino acids: CASSVTRQGYNEQFF. In nucleotides, the CDR3 is TGTGCCAGCAGTGTTACGAGACAGGGATACAATGAGCAGTTCTTC. Combining the CDR3 with reference TRBV2 and TRBJ2-1 gives the whole variable domain EPEVTQTPSHQVTQMGQEVILRCVPISNHLYFYWYRQILGQKVEFLVSFYNNEISEKSEIFDDQFSVERPDGSNFTLKIRSTKLEDSAMYFCASSVTRQGYNEQFFGPGTRLTVL.

J is TRBJ2-7 and V is TRBV7-4; 9 bases match TRBD1. V trimming: 2 bases; J trimming: 4 bases; junction bases outside the gene matches: 15. Germline assignment: CDR1 SGHVT and CDR2 SQSDAQ. This CDR3 comprises 18 residues. The DNA for the CDR3 is TGTGCCAGCAGCTTAACCCCTCTCAGAGACAGGGGGTCTTACGAGCAGTACTTC. Translated: CASSLTPLRDRGSYEQYF.

This clone turned up a few times. A junction end diverges from the germline sequence, so it may reflect a read error. The V and J genes are TRBV5-6 and TRBJ1-5; D remains ambiguous. The CDR3 contains 13 residues. Germline loops: CDR1 SGHDT, CDR2 YYEEEE. The CDR3 protein is CASTLGNNQPQHF. CDR3 DNA sequence: TGTGCCAGCACCTTGGGCAACAATCAGCCCCAGCATTTT. Full variable domain (remainder filled in from reference TRBV5-6 and TRBJ1-5): DAGVTQSPTHLIKTRGQQVTLRCSPKSGHDTVSWYQQALGQGPQFIFQYYEEEERQRGNFPDRFSGHQFPNYSSELNVNALLLGDSALYLCASTLGNNQPQHFGDGTRLSIL.

The chain links TRBV7-8 to TRBJ1-4, with D unresolved. V was trimmed by 5 bases and J by 5 bases, leaving 12 bases between them. Germline-derived CDR1 and CDR2 are SGHVS and FQNEAQ. CDR3 size: 14 residues. CDR3 nucleotides: TGTGCCAGCAGCGCCCGACGGGGAAATGAAAAACTGTTTTTT. It specifies CASSARRGNEKLFF.